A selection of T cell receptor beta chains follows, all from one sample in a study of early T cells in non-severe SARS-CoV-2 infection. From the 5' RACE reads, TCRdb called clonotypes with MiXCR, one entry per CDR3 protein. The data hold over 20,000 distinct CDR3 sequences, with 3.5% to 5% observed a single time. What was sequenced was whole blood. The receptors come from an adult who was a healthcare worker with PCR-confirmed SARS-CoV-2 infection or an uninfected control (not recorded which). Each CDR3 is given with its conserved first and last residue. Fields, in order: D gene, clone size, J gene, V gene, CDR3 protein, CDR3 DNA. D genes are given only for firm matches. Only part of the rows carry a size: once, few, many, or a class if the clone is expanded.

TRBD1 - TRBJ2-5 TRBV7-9 CASSGTGAKETQYF TGTGCCAGCAGCGGGACAGGGGCAAAGGAGACCCAGTACTTC
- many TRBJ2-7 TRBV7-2 CASSLGPRNYEQYF TGTGCCAGCAGCTTAGGGCCCAGAAACTACGAGCAGTACTTC
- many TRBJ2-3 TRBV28 CASSSRVGDTQYF TGTGCCAGCAGTTCCAGGGTGGGAGATACGCAGTATTTT
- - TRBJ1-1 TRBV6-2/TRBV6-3 CASRYTGNTEAFF TGTGCCAGCAGGTATACAGGGAACACTGAAGCTTTCTTT
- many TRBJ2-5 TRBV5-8 CASSPRGLGETQYF TGTGCCAGCAGCCCGAGGGGGTTGGGAGAGACCCAGTACTTC
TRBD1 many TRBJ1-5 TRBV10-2 CASRPRQGVSNQPQHF TGCGCCAGCAGACCTCGACAGGGGGTCTCAAATCAGCCCCAGCATTTT
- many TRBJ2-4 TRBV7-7 CASSAGPPEGAKNIQYF TGTGCTAGCAGCGCCGGGCCACCCGAGGGGGCCAAAAACATTCAGTACTTC
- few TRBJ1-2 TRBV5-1 CASTFQSGSGYTF TGCGCCAGCACCTTTCAGTCCGGGTCTGGCTACACCTTC
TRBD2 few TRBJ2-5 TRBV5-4 CASSFGTSGGAGKTQYF TGTGCCAGCAGCTTTGGGACTAGCGGGGGGGCCGGGAAGACCCAGTACTTC
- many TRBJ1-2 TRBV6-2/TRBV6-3 CASRETGDYGYTF TGTGCCAGCCGAGAGACAGGAGACTATGGCTACACCTTC
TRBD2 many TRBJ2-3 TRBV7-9 CASSLWAGGNTDTQYF TGTGCCAGCAGCTTATGGGCGGGGGGAAACACAGATACGCAGTATTTT
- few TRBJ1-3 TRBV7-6 CASSFGTPSSGNTIYF TGTGCCAGCAGCTTTGGGACACCAAGCTCTGGAAACACCATATATTTT
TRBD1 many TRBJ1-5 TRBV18 CASSPTGVYQPQHF TGTGCCAGCTCACCAACAGGGGTCTACCAGCCCCAGCATTTT
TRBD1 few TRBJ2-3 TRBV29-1 CSVEGGTGADTQYF TGCAGCGTGGAAGGGGGGACAGGGGCAGATACGCAGTATTTT
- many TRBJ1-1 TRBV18 CASSPLGGGNTEAFF TGTGCCAGCTCACCTCTCGGCGGGGGGAACACTGAAGCTTTCTTT
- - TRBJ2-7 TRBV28 CASSLVGASYEQYF TGTGCCAGCAGTTTGGTGGGCGCCTCCTACGAGCAGTACTTC
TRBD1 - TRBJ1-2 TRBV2 CASSGTGKTVGGYTF TGTGCCAGCAGTGGGACAGGGAAAACAGTCGGGGGCTACACCTTC
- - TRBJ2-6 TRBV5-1 CASSSLPGLFPSGANVLTF TGCGCCAGCAGCTCGTTACCGGGACTTTTCCCCTCTGGGGCCAACGTCCTGACTTTC
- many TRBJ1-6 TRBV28 CASSLLRGGNSPLHF TGTGCCAGCAGTTTACTCCGAGGGGGGAATTCACCCCTCCACTTT
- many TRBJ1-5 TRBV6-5 CASSYAEGPQHF TGTGCCAGCAGTTACGCCGAAGGACCCCAGCATTTT
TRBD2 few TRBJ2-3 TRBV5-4 CASSLASGGTDTQYF TGTGCCAGCAGCTTGGCTAGCGGGGGCACAGATACGCAGTATTTT
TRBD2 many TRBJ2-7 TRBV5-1 CASSLDPQRGGYEQYF TGCGCCAGCAGCTTGGACCCCCAGCGGGGGGGCTACGAGCAGTACTTC
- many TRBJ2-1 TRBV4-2 CASSLDRSSYNEQFF TGTGCCAGCAGCCTCGACAGGAGCTCCTACAATGAGCAGTTCTTC
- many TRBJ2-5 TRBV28 CASSSRTYFQETQYF TGTGCCAGCAGTTCACGGACATACTTCCAAGAGACCCAGTACTTC
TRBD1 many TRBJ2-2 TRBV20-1 CSARVAGQDTGELFF TGCAGTGCTAGAGTGGCAGGACAGGACACCGGGGAGCTGTTTTTT
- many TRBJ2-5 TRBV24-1 CATSDFGETQYF TGTGCCACCAGTGATTTTGGGGAGACCCAGTACTTC
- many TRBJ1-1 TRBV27 CASRFAGVGTEAFF TGTGCCAGCAGATTTGCGGGGGTTGGCACTGAAGCTTTCTTT
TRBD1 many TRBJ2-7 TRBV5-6 CASSLGADRYSYEQYF TGTGCCAGCAGCTTGGGGGCGGACAGGTACTCCTACGAGCAGTACTTC
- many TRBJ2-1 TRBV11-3 CASSSGNLNEQFF TGTGCCAGCAGCTCAGGCAACCTCAATGAGCAGTTCTTC
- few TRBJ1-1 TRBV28 CASSFVREAFF TGTGCCAGCAGTTTCGTCAGGGAAGCTTTCTTT
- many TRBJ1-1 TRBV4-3 CASSQDGETEAFF TGCGCCAGCAGCCAAGATGGGGAAACTGAAGCTTTCTTT
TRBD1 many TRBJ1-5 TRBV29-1 CSVQSGGQPQHF TGCAGCGTTCAATCAGGGGGTCAGCCCCAGCATTTT
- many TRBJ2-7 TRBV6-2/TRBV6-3 CASSWRGYEQYF TGTGCCAGCAGTTGGAGGGGGTACGAGCAGTACTTC
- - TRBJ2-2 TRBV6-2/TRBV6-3 CASSYSTRELFF TGTGCCAGCAGTTACTCGACTAGGGAGCTGTTTTTT
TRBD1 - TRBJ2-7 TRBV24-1 CATSGGQNSYEQYF TGTGCCACCAGTGGGGGACAGAACTCCTACGAGCAGTACTTC
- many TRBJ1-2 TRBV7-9 CASSFVGGYGYTF TGTGCCAGCAGCTTCGTGGGCGGATATGGCTACACCTTC
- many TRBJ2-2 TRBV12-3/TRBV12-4 CASSPNTGELFF TGTGCCAGCAGTCCGAACACCGGGGAGCTGTTTTTT
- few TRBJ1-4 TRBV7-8 CASSYDWGTNEKLFF TGTGCCAGCAGCTATGATTGGGGAACTAATGAAAAACTGTTTTTT
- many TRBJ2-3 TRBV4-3 CASSRGFLGPQNF TGCGCCAGCAGCCGGGGGTTCCTGGGACCGCAGAATTTT
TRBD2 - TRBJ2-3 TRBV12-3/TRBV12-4 CASNLRGVGTDTQYF TGTGCCAGCAATCTCCGGGGGGTCGGCACAGATACGCAGTATTTT
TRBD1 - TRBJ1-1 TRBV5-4 CASRSDRVNTEAFF TGTGCCAGCAGGAGCGACAGGGTAAACACTGAAGCTTTCTTT